This T cell receptor beta chain was profiled in a study of CD8 T cells in ankylosing spondylitis. The V end was cut by 4 bases, the J end by 10 bases, with 15 bases between. Germline V CDR1 and CDR2: SGHDT, YYEEEE. This CDR3 is 13 amino acids long. TCRdb processed the 5' RACE reads anew with MiXCR; each CDR3 protein has one entry. The table includes 750,000 to 850,000 distinct CDR3 sequences, about 10% detected once. Worth noting for this clonotype: Its antigen is as yet unknown.

General study points: Apparently characteristic of ankylosing spondylitis blood was a TCR beta motif (roughly eight highly homologous variants).

The origin of this receptor is a male donor with ankylosing spondylitis. The sequencing input was blood, either unsorted or a sorted T cell fraction (not recorded which). This sequence joins TRBV5-6 and TRBJ2-1; D remains unclear. The CDR3 here is CASSQPPAEEQFF. CDR3 sequence (DNA): TGTGCCAGCAGCCAACCCCCCGCGGAGGAGCAGTTCTTC.